A single sample gave rise to the 11 T cell receptor beta chains below, sequenced in a study of blood T cell repertoires in COVID-19. Assay used: immunoSEQ multiplex PCR; TCRdb lists only in-frame clones, some missing. This table has 100,000 to 150,000 clones, 85% appearing once. The sequencing sample was made of peripheral blood. The receptors shown here come from an elderly woman with COVID-19, enrolled during active disease.

The genes are TRBV28 and TRBJ1-5; 10 bases agree with TRBD1. Trimming removed 5 bases from V and 7 bases from J; junction bases left unmatched: 5. The CDR3 contains 14 residues. Per germline, CDR1 MDHEN and CDR2 SYDVKM. The CDR3 DNA reads as TGTGCCAGCAGTGGCGACAGGGGGCGGCAGCCCCAGCATTTT. It translates to CASSGDRGRQPQHF.

The rearrangement joins TRBV28 to TRBJ1-2; 7 bases line up with TRBD1. CDR3 length: 15 amino acids. V lost 1 base to trimming and J lost 5 bases; unmatched junction nucleotides: 7. Per the germline V gene, CDR1 is MDHEN and CDR2 is SYDVKM. The CDR3 sequence is CASSLSLQGGYGYTF. CDR3 in DNA: TGTGCCAGCAGTTTATCCCTGCAGGGGGGATATGGCTACACCTTC.

The CDR3 spells CASRPTGNYQPQHF. The CDR3, as DNA: TGTGCCAGCAGACCGACAGGGAATTATCAGCCCCAGCATTTT. This chain uses TRBV27 with TRBJ1-5, with 7 bases identical to TRBD1. Trimming at V came to 6 bases and at J to 5 bases, leaving 7 bases not matched to a gene. Per the germline V gene, CDR1 is MNHEY and CDR2 is SMNVEV (reference sequence). This CDR3 is built from 14 residues.

The chain links TRBV18 to TRBJ1-1, with 7 bases identical to TRBD1. The germline V gene encodes CDR1 KGHSH and CDR2 LQKENI. The V segment lost 2 bases and the J segment 2 bases; nucleotides outside the gene matches: 2. The CDR3 is 14 amino acids. The CDR3 DNA reads TGTGCCAGCTCACCAGGACAGGCCAACACTGAAGCTTTCTTT. This gives the protein CASSPGQANTEAFF.

DNA of the CDR3: TGCGCCAGCAGCCCGCGCGAGGGTTGGGACACTGAAGCTTTCTTT. Translation gives CASSPREGWDTEAFF. This chain uses TRBV5-1 with TRBJ1-1; D is uncertain. This CDR3 contains 15 residues. V gave up 4 bases and J gave up 3 bases, with 16 bases separating them. Germline V gene data show CDR1 as SGHRS and CDR2 as YFSETQ.

Only one count was recorded for this clone. The chain joins TRBV5-6 to TRBJ2-1; 14 nucleotides line up with TRBD2. This CDR3 region has 15 residues. Germline V gene sequence: CDR1 SGHDT, CDR2 YYEEEE. Trimming cost V 4 bases and J 6 bases; bases outside gene matches: 3. CDR3 sequence: CASSVGLAGANEQFF. Written as DNA, the CDR3 is TGTGCCAGCAGCGTGGGACTAGCGGGAGCCAATGAGCAGTTCTTC.

CDR3 coding DNA: TGTGCCAGCAGCGTAGGGACAGGGGATTTGTCTGGAAACACCATATATTTT. Translating gives CASSVGTGDLSGNTIYF. The chain combines TRBV9 with TRBJ1-3; 9 bases are a match to TRBD1. The germline V gene encodes CDR1 SGDLS and CDR2 YYNGEE. The CDR3 has 17 residues. Trimming removed 0 bases from V and 1 base from J; junction bases left unmatched: 5.

V usage is TRBV28 and J usage is TRBJ2-1, with 11 bases aligning to TRBD2. Germline CDR1 reads MDHEN; CDR2 reads SYDVKM. The CDR3 contains 15 residues. With V trimmed by 5 bases and J by 9 bases, 9 bases remained unmatched. The CDR3 reads CASSLPLAGVGEQFF. CDR3 coding DNA: TGTGCCAGCAGTCTTCCACTAGCGGGAGTTGGTGAGCAGTTCTTC.

The CDR3: CASSRSTQAIAEAFF. The CDR3 DNA reads TGTGCCAGCAGCCGATCCACACAGGCCATCGCTGAAGCTTTCTTT. V is TRBV3-1 (or the pseudogene TRBV3-2) and J is TRBJ1-1; D is possibly TRBD1 (5 bases). CDR3 length: 15 residues. Germline-derived CDR1 and CDR2 are LGHDT and YNNKEL (reference sequence). V gave up 4 bases and J gave up 6 bases, with 18 bases separating them.

The CDR3, as DNA: TGTGCCAGCAGTCCAGACAGGCTGGGAGGCTACACCTTC. It yields the protein CASSPDRLGGYTF. The chain recombines TRBV12-3 or TRBV12-4 with TRBJ1-2, with D possibly being TRBD1 (6 bases). The CDR3 is 13 residues long. The V end lost 5 bases, the J end lost 8 bases, and 15 bases lay between the germline ends.

This chain connects TRBV18 to TRBJ1-1, with a tentative D call TRBD1 (5 bases). Germline V gene lookup returns CDR1 KGHSH and CDR2 LQKENI. The CDR3 loop spans 13 amino acids. Trimming cost V 4 bases and J 1 base, with 7 bases left between them. The CDR3 spells CASSQGQNTEAFF. The CDR3 DNA sequence: TGTGCCAGCTCACAGGGGCAGAACACTGAAGCTTTCTTT.